This is a list of T cell receptor beta chains from one sample in a study of vaccination effects on CD4 cells after COVID-19. The repertoire was sequenced with immunoSEQ multiplex PCR; TCRdb's copy has only in-frame clones and lacks some. Of over 65,000 clones listed, roughly four fifths are singletons. For these TCRs, the target antigens are not known. The specimen was CD4+ T cells from PBMCs cultured without peptide, collected before COVID-19 vaccination. Receptor source: a human donor who received a COVID-19 vaccine. CDR3s include the opening cysteine and the closing phenylalanine or tryptophan. The order of the fields is J gene, V gene, CDR3 protein.

>TRBJ2-1|TRBV1
CTSSPLPSGGCNEQFF
>TRBJ2-1|TRBV5-1
CASSPSGGLYNEQFF
>TRBJ2-2|TRBV5-1
CASSDTTGTQATGELFF
>TRBJ1-6|TRBV19
CASSRDTNSPLHF
>TRBJ2-3|TRBV7-9
CASRYLGGSAHTDTQYF
>TRBJ1-5|TRBV12-3/TRBV12-4
CASSPRGNQPQHF
>TRBJ1-5|TRBV6-5
CASRRKSNSNQPQHF
>TRBJ1-3|TRBV21-1
CASSKVRRGGGNTIYF
>TRBJ2-2|TRBV5-1
CASSLGGTGNTGELFF
>TRBJ2-2|TRBV11-2
CASSLVRQAHSNTGELFF
>TRBJ2-2|TRBV7-2
CASSSPRGSNTGELFF
>TRBJ1-2|TRBV6-5
CASSYGGAVTGGYTF
>TRBJ2-3|TRBV4-3
CASSLLGQGSDTQYF
>TRBJ1-1|TRBV29-1
CSVAQVNTEAFF
>TRBJ1-5|TRBV28
CASRNSGKPGRGNQPQHF
>TRBJ1-4|TRBV24-1
CATSDPRTNEKLFF
>TRBJ1-2|TRBV30
CAWSKEGRHYGYTF
>TRBJ2-2|TRBV7-3
CASSLIGGSNTGELFF
>TRBJ2-2|TRBV7-6
CASSPSAANTGELFF
>TRBJ2-1|TRBV7-8
CASSQWPSGGAVYNEQFF
>TRBJ1-5|TRBV6-5
CASSYSGGRGQPQHF
>TRBJ2-1|TRBV7-9
CASSSGTSGVGEQFF
>TRBJ1-2|TRBV25-1
CASSTSGTVLGYTF
>TRBJ1-1|TRBV11-2
CASSLARVNTEAFF
>TRBJ1-5|TRBV6-6
CASSKRGGVADQPQHF
>TRBJ1-3|TRBV12-5
CASGTASGNTIYF
>TRBJ2-1|TRBV5-1
CASSLASSFNEQFF
>TRBJ2-1|TRBV7-2
CASSFNGGQYNEQFF
>TRBJ1-5|TRBV27
CASSPRDSNQPQHF
>TRBJ1-2|TRBV7-9
CASSPRTGSGNYGYTF
>TRBJ1-1|TRBV14
CASSQELSGFAGAFF
>TRBJ2-2|TRBV7-2
CASSLSGGAFGELFF
>TRBJ2-5|TRBV5-1
CASSLEPLAGAGETQYF
>TRBJ1-2|TRBV6-5
CASSLGGGTNYGYTF
>TRBJ1-5|TRBV5-1
CASSLEAGASNQPQHF
>TRBJ1-1|TRBV12-3/TRBV12-4
CASSSRPNTEAFF
>TRBJ2-1|TRBV2
CASSDRGLPGDEQFF
>TRBJ2-3|TRBV5-4
CASSSPKDGDTQYF
>TRBJ2-3|TRBV7-2
CASAPQGGSTDTQYF
>TRBJ1-3|TRBV19
CASSGGLVYSGNTIYF
>TRBJ1-6|TRBV12-3/TRBV12-4
CASSRGTGSPLHF
>TRBJ1-3|TRBV4-1
CASSLGGGTNSGNTIYF
>TRBJ2-2|TRBV14
CASRWGMSGELFF
>TRBJ2-1|TRBV24-1
CATSDGPGLQNTGEQFF
>TRBJ1-1|TRBV7-9
CASSPQTGGRTEAFF
>TRBJ1-5|TRBV18
CASSGGVAGQPQHF
>TRBJ1-4|TRBV7-2
CASSFGGLNEKLFF